This T cell receptor (beta chain) emerged from a study of T cell responses to AZD1222 COVID-19 vaccine. Libraries were prepared by immunoSEQ multiplex PCR; TCRdb keeps only in-frame clonotypes and omits some of them. The repertoire includes 150,000 to 200,000 clones, 80% to 95% of them detected once, and over 9.5% sits in the top ten. From germline, CDR1 is LNHNV and CDR2 YYDKDF (reference sequence). This CDR3 spans 16 amino acids. V shed 4 bases and J shed 0 bases, with 16 bases lying between them. A note on this clone: Antigen: not known.

Broader study findings: Donors in the cohort were predominantly white British and more often female, and clonal diversity was possibly underestimated. The repertoires were collected only after the peak T cell response. At 160-218 and 743-854, vaccine-associated CD4 TCRs were dominant, and they spanned spike. The reported proportion of spike-specific TCRs targeting unmutated variant regions was nearly half.

V usage is TRBV15 and J usage is TRBJ2-7; tentative D call: TRBD2 (5 bases). The source of this sequence is an adult in good health. This sample comprised peripheral blood, obtained on day 0 of AZD1222 vaccination. CDR3 bases: TGTGCCACCAGCAAAGGAAAATCAGGACTCTCCTACGAGCAGTACTTC. As protein: CATSKGKSGLSYEQYF.